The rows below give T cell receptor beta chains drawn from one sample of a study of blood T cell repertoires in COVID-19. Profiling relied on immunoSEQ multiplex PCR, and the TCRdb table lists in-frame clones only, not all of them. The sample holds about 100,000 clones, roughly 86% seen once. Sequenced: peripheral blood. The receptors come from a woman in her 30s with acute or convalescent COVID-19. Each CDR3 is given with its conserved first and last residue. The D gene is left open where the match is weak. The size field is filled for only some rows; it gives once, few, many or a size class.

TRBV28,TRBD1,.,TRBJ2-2,CASSVLGTANTGELFF,TGTGCCAGCAGTGTGCTGGGGACAGCGAACACCGGGGAGCTGTTTTTT
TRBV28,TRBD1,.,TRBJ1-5,CASSLFSSGTGKQPQHF,TGTGCCAGCAGTCTCTTTTCCTCAGGGACAGGGAAGCAGCCCCAGCATTTT
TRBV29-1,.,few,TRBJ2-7,CSVDAGSRYEQYF,TGCAGCGTTGACGCCGGGAGTCGCTACGAGCAGTACTTC
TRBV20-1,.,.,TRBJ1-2,CSASVPGIYGYTF,TGCAGTGCTAGTGTGCCAGGGATCTATGGCTACACCTTC
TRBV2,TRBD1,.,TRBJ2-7,CASSSRTGIFYTLSYEQYF,TGTGCCAGCAGCTCTCGGACAGGGATTTTTTATACGCTTTCCTACGAGCAGTACTTC
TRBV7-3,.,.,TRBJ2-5,CASSLGGEPLETQYF,TGTGCCAGCAGCTTAGGTGGAGAACCACTGGAGACCCAGTACTTC
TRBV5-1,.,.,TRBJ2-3,CASSLAFTQYRGASDTQYF,TGCGCCAGCAGCTTGGCATTCACCCAATACCGGGGGGCCTCAGATACGCAGTATTTT
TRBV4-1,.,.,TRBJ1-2,CASSQEGGWGYTF,TGCGCCAGCAGCCAAGAGGGGGGGTGGGGCTACACCTTC
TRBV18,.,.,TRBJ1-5,CASSPRSGEQPQHF,TGTGCCAGCTCACCACGGTCAGGGGAACAGCCCCAGCATTTT
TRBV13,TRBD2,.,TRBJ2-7,CASSLETSGVPSHEQYF,TGTGCCAGCAGCTTAGAGACTAGCGGGGTCCCCTCGCACGAGCAGTACTTC
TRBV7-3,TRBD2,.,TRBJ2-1,CASSSQGGLYNEQFF,TGTGCCAGCAGCTCCCAGGGAGGGCTGTACAATGAGCAGTTCTTC
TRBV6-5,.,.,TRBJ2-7,CASTPDRTSYEQYF,TGTGCCAGCACTCCCGACAGGACCTCCTACGAGCAGTACTTC
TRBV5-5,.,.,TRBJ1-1,CASNSGGAQTEAFF,TGTGCCAGCAACTCGGGGGGGGCGCAAACTGAAGCTTTCTTT
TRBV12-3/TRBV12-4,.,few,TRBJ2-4,CASQFAGWNIQYF,TGTGCCAGCCAATTCGCGGGGTGGAACATTCAGTACTTC
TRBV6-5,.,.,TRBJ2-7,CASSNAQGYSYEQYF,TGTGCCAGCAGTAATGCCCAGGGGTACTCCTACGAGCAGTACTTC
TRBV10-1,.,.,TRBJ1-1,CASSGQGSPEAFF,TGCGCCAGCAGTGGTCAGGGGAGTCCTGAAGCTTTCTTT
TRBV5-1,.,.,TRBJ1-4,CASSLGGGRTNEKLFF,TGCGCCAGCAGCTTGGGAGGGGGTCGGACTAATGAAAAACTGTTTTTT
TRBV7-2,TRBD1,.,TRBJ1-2,CASSMTGGGSYGYTF,TGTGCCAGCAGCATGACAGGGGGCGGATCCTATGGCTACACCTTC
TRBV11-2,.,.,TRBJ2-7,CASSRGGGPSYEQYF,TGTGCCAGCAGCCGTGGGGGGGGCCCCTCCTACGAGCAGTACTTC
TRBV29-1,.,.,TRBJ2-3,CSVKGSGRGATDTQYF,TGCAGCGTTAAAGGAAGTGGGCGGGGAGCCACAGATACGCAGTATTTT
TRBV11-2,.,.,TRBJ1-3,CASSSYEMRDGNTIYF,TGTGCCAGCAGTTCATATGAAATGCGGGATGGAAACACCATATATTTT
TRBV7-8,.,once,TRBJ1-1,CASSLARETGHTEAFF,TGTGCCAGCAGCTTAGCGCGCGAGACAGGACACACTGAAGCTTTCTTT
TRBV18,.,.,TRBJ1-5,CASSRRDNQPQHF,TGTGCCAGCTCACGCCGGGACAATCAGCCCCAGCATTTT
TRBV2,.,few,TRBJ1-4,CASRGEINEKLFF,TGTGCCAGCCGTGGAGAGATTAATGAAAAACTGTTTTTT
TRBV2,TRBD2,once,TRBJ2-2,CASSGGEETGELFF,TGTGCCAGCTCGGGGGGTGAGGAGACCGGGGAGCTGTTTTTT
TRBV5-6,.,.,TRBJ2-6,CASSSPSTSGANVLTF,TGTGCCAGCAGCTCACCATCTACTTCTGGGGCCAACGTCCTGACTTTC
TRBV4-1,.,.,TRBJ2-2,CASRPDRNTGELFF,TGCGCCAGCAGGCCTGACAGGAACACCGGGGAGCTGTTTTTT
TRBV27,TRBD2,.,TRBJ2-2,CASSLRLAGAGELFF,TGTGCCAGCAGTTTAAGACTAGCGGGGGCCGGGGAGCTGTTTTTT
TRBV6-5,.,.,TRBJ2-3,CASSPGGLDTDTQYF,TGTGCCAGCAGTCCCGGGGGGCTCGACACAGATACGCAGTATTTT
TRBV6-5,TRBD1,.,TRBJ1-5,CASSPRDRGNQPQHF,TGTGCCAGCAGCCCCCGGGACAGGGGCAATCAGCCCCAGCATTTT
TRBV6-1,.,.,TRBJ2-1,CASSDEIRGDLRNEQFF,TGTGCCAGCAGTGACGAGATACGCGGGGATCTTAGGAATGAGCAGTTCTTC
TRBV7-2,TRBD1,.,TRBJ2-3,CASSFRGSSTDTQYF,TGTGCCAGCAGCTTCAGGGGGAGTAGCACAGATACGCAGTATTTT
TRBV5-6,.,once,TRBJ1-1,CASSLVGAYTEAFF,TGTGCCAGCAGCTTGGTGGGGGCCTACACTGAAGCTTTCTTT
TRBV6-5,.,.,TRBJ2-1,CASSSRGWDYNEQFF,TGTGCCAGCAGTTCCCGGGGGTGGGACTACAATGAGCAGTTCTTC
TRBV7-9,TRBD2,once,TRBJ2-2,CASSLRPSGGATGELFF,TGTGCCAGCAGCTTAAGGCCTAGCGGGGGGGCCACCGGGGAGCTGTTTTTT
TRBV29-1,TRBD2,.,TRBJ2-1,CSVKGSSGGDYNEQFF,TGCAGCGTTAAGGGCTCTAGCGGGGGGGACTACAATGAGCAGTTCTTC
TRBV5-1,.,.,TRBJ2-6,CASSPAVGGANVLTF,TGCGCCAGCAGCCCTGCGGTGGGTGGGGCCAACGTCCTGACTTTC
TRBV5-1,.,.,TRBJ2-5,CASSLERGAETQYF,TGCGCCAGCAGCTTGGAACGGGGTGCGGAGACCCAGTACTTC
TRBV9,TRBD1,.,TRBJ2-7,CASSPSGGVSYEQYF,TGTGCCAGCAGCCCCTCAGGGGGCGTATCCTACGAGCAGTACTTC
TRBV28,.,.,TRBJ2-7,CASSSTQGSGEQYF,TGTGCCAGCAGCTCGACCCAGGGATCCGGCGAGCAGTACTTC
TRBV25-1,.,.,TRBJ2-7,CASSDAYLAEQYF,TGTGCCAGCAGTGATGCCTATCTTGCCGAGCAGTACTTC
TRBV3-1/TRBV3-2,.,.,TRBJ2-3,CASSIKRRSSTDTQYF,TGTGCCAGCTCGATTAAGCGGCGTTCTAGCACAGATACGCAGTATTTT
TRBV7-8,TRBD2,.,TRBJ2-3,CAGGGVSTDTQYF,TGTGCCGGCGGGGGGGTTAGCACAGATACGCAGTATTTT
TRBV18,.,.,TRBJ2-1,CASSPLISYNEQFF,TGTGCCAGCTCACCTCTAATTTCCTACAATGAGCAGTTCTTC
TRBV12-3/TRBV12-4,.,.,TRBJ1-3,CASSRLGNTIYF,TGTGCCAGCAGCCGACTTGGAAACACCATATATTTT
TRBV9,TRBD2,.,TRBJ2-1,CASSVVETSGGEQFF,TGTGCCAGCAGCGTAGTAGAGACTAGCGGGGGCGAGCAGTTCTTC
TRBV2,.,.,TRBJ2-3,CASKVRLTDTQYF,TGTGCCAGCAAGGTCAGACTCACAGATACGCAGTATTTT
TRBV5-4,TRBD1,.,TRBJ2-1,CASSLDRGSYNEQFF,TGTGCCAGCAGCCTTGACAGGGGTTCCTACAATGAGCAGTTCTTC